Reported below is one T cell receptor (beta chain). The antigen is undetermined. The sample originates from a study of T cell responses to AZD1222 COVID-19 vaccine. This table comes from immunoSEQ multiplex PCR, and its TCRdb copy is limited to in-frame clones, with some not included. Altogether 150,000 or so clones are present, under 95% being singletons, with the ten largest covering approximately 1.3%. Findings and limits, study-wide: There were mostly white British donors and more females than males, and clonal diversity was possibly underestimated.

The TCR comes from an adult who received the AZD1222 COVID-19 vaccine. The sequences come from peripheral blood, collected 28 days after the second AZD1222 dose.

In DNA, the CDR3 is TGTGCCAGCAGCTTAGATTTCTCGGGTCGTAACTATGGCTACACCTTC. The encoded protein is CASSLDFSGRNYGYTF. J is TRBJ1-2 and V is TRBV7-2; D unresolved. The CDR3 consists of 16 residues. CDR1 and CDR2 from the germline V gene are SGHTA and FQGNSA. The V gene lost 1 base and the J gene lost 1 base, with 13 bases spanning the gap. The full variable domain, in which reference TRBV7-2 and TRBJ1-2 provide the parts outside the CDR3, is GAGVSQSPSNKVTEKGKDVELRCDPISGHTALYWYRQSLGQGLEFLIYFQGNSAPDKSGLPSDRFSAERTGGSVSTLTIQRTQQEDSAVYLCASSLDFSGRNYGYTFGSGTRLTVV.